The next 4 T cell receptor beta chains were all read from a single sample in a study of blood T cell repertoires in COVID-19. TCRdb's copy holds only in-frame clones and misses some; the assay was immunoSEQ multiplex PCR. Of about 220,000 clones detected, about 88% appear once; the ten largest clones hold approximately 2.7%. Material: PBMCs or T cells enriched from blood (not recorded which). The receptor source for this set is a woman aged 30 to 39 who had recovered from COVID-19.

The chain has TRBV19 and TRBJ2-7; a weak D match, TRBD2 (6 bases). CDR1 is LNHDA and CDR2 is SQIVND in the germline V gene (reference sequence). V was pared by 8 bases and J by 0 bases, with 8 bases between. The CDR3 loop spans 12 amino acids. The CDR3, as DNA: TGTGCCAGTCGGGGGACCTCCTACGAGCAGTACTTC. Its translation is CASRGTSYEQYF.

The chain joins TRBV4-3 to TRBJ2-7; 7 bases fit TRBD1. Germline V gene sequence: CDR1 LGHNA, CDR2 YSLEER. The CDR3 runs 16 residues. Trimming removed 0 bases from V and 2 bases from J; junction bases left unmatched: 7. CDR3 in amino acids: CASSQDLWQGAYEQYF. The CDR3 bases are TGCGCCAGCAGCCAAGATCTCTGGCAGGGGGCCTACGAGCAGTACTTC.

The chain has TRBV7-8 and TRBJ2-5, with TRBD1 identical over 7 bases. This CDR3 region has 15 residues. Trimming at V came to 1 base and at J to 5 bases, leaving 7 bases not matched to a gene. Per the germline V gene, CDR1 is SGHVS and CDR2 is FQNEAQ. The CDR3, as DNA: TGTGCCAGCAGCTTAGTATGGGCCAGGGGGGAGACCCAGTACTTC. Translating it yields CASSLVWARGETQYF.

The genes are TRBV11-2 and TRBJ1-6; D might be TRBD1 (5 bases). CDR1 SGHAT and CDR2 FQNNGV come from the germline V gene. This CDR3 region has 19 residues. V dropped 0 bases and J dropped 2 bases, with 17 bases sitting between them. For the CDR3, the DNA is TGTGCCAGCAGCTTAGATCTACAGGAGTCCTCCCCCTATAATTCACCCCTCCACTTT. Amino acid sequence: CASSLDLQESSPYNSPLHF.